The T cell receptor (beta chain) described here comes from a study of shared clonotypes between healthy human individuals. Whole-study results and caveats: Non-shared clonotypes had lower generation probabilities than clonotypes shared by all four sorted-subset donors.

CD45RO-negative, CCR7-selected cells formed the naive CD8 fraction, which excluded terminally differentiated effector memory CD45RA+ cells. The assay was run at deep level. The data were produced by immunoSEQ multiplex PCR, yet TCRdb's version contains in-frame clones alone and is incomplete. The sample has millions of clones; over 85% are singletons. A word on this clone: Its antigen is as yet unknown.

Germline CDR1 and CDR2: MGHRA and YSYEKL. This CDR3 has 14 amino acids. Trimming cost V 3 bases and J 6 bases; bases outside gene matches: 1. The sample taken for sequencing was naive CD8+ T cells sorted from blood. This TCR came from a young man in good health. The chain is built from TRBV4-1 and TRBJ1-4; TRBD1 matches at 10 bases. Written as DNA, the CDR3 is TGCGCCAGCAGCCAGGGACAGGGGTATGAAAAACTGTTTTTT. It encodes CASSQGQGYEKLFF.